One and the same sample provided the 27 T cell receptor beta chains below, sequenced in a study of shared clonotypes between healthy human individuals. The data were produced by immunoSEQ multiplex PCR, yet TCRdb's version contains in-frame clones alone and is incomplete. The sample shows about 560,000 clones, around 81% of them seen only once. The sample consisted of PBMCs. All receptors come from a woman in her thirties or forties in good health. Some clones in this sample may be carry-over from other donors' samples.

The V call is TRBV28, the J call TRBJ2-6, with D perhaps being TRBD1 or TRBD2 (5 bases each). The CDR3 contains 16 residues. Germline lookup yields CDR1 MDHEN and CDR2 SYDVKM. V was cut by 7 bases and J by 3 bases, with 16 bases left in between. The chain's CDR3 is CASTSPGASGANVLTF. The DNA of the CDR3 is TGTGCCAGCACTTCCCCCGGGGCCAGTGGGGCCAACGTCCTGACTTTC.

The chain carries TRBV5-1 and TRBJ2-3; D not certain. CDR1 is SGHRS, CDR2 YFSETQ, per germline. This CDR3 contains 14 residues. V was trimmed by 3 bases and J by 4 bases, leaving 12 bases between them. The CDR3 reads CASSSRSNADTQYF. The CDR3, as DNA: TGCGCCAGCAGCTCAAGAAGTAACGCAGATACGCAGTATTTT.

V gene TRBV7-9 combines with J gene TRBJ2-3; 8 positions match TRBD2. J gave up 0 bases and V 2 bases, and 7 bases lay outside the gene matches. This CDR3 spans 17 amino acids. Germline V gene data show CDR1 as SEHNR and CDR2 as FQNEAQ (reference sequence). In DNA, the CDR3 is TGTGCCAGCAGCTTACTAGCGGGCATTACTAGCACAGATACGCAGTATTTT. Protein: CASSLLAGITSTDTQYF.

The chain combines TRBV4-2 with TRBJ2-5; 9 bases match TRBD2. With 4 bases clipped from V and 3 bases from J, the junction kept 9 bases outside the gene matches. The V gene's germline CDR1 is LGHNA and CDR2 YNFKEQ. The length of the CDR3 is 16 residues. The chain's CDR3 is CASSPLQVAGEETQYF. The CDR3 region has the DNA TGTGCCAGCAGCCCACTACAGGTAGCGGGAGAAGAGACCCAGTACTTC.

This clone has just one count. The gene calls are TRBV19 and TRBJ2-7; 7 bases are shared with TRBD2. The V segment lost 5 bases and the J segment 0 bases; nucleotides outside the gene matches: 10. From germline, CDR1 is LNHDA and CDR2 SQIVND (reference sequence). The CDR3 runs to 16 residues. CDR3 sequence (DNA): TGTGCCAGTAGTCCCCTAGCGGATAGGAGCTCCTACGAGCAGTACTTC. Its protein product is CASSPLADRSSYEQYF.

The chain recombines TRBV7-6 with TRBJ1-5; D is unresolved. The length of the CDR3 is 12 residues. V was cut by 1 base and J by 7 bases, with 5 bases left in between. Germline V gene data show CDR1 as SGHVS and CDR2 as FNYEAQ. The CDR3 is CASSLVGQPQHF. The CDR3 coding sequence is TGTGCCAGCAGCTTAGTAGGGCAGCCCCAGCATTTT.

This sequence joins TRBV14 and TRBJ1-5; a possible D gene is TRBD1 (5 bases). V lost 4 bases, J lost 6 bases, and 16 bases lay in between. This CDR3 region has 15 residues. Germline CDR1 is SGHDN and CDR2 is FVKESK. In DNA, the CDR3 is TGTGCCAGCAGCCGAGGAGGGGCGGAGGGTCAGCCCCAGCATTTT. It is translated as CASSRGGAEGQPQHF.

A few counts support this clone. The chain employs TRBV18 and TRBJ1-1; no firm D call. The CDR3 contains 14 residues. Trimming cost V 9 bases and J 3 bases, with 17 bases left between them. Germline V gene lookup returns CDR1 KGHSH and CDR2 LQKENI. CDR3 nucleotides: TGTGCCAGTCCGGGAGCAGGAGCGGACACTGAAGCTTTCTTT. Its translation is CASPGAGADTEAFF.

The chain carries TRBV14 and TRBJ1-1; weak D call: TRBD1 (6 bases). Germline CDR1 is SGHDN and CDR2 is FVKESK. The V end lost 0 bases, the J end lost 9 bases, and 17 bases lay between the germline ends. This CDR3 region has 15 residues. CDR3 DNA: TGTGCCAGCAGCCAAGAAAGATCCGTCAGGGGAAAAGCTTTCTTT. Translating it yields CASSQERSVRGKAFF.

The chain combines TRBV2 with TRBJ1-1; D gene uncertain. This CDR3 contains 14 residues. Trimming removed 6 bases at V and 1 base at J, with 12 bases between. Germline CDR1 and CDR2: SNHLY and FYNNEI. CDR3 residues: CASRGSNRNTEAFF. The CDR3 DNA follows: TGTGCCAGCAGAGGAAGTAACAGGAACACTGAAGCTTTCTTT. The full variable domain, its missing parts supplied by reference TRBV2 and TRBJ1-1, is EPEVTQTPSHQVTQMGQEVILRCVPISNHLYFYWYRQILGQKVEFLVSFYNNEISEKSEIFDDQFSVERPDGSNFTLKIRSTKLEDSAMYFCASRGSNRNTEAFFGQGTRLTVV.

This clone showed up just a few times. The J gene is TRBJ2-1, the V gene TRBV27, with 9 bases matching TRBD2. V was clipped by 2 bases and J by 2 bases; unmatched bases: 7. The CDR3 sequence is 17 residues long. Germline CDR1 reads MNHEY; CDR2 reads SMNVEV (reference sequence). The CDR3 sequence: CASSLVAGGGAYNEQFF. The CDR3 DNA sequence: TGTGCCAGCAGTTTAGTTGCGGGAGGGGGCGCCTACAATGAGCAGTTCTTC.

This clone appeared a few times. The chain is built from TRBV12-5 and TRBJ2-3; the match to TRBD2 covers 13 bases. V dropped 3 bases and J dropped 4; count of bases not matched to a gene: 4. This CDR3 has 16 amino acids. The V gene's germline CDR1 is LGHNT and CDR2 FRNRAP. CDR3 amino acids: CASGLGLAGVSDTQYF. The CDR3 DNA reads TGTGCTAGTGGTTTAGGACTAGCGGGAGTCTCAGATACGCAGTATTTT.

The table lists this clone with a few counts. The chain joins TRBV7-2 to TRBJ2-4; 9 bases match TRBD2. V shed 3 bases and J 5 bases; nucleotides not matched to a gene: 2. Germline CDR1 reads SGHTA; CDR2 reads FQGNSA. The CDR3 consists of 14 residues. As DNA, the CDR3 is TGTGCCAGCAGCTTGCGGGAGGGGGAAAACATTCAGTACTTC. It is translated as CASSLREGENIQYF.

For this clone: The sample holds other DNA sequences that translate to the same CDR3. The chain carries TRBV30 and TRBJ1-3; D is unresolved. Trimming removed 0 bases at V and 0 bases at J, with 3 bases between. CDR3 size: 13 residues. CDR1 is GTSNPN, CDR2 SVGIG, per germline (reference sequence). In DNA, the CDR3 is TGTGCCTGGAGTGTCAGCTCTGGAAACACCATATATTTT. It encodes CAWSVSSGNTIYF.

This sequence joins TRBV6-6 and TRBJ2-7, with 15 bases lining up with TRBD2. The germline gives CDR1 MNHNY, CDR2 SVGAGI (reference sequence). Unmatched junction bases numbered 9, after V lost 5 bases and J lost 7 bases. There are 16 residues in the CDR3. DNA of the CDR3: TGTGCCAGCAGTCACGGGACTAGCGGGAGGCTGGGAGAGCAGTACTTC. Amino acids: CASSHGTSGRLGEQYF.

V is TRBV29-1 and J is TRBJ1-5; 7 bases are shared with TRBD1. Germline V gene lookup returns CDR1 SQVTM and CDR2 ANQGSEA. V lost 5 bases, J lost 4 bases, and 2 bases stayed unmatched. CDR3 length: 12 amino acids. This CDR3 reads CSVPTGNQPQHF. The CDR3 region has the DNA TGCAGCGTTCCGACAGGGAATCAGCCCCAGCATTTT.

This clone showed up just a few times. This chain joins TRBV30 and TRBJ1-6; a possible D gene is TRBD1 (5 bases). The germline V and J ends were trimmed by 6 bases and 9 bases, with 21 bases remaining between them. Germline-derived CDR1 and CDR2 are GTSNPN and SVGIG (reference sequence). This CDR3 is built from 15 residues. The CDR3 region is CACLPGRGDSSPLHF. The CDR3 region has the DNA TGTGCCTGTCTCCCCGGGCGGGGGGACTCTTCACCCCTCCACTTT.

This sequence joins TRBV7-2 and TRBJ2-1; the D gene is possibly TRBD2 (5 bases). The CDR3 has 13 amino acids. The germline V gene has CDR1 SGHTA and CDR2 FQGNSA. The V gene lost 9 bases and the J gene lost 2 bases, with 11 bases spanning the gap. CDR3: CASSVNTYNEQFF. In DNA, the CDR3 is TGTGCCAGTAGCGTTAATACCTACAATGAGCAGTTCTTC.

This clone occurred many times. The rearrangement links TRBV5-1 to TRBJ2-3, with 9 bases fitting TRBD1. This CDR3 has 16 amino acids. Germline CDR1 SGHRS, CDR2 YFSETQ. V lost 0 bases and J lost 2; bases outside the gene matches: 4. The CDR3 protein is CASSLVGTGYTDTQYF. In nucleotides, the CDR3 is TGCGCCAGCAGCTTGGTTGGGACAGGGTACACAGATACGCAGTATTTT.

CDR3 region: CASSSDSNQPQHF. CDR3 bases: TGTGCCAGCAGCTCGGACAGCAATCAGCCCCAGCATTTT. V and J are TRBV14 and TRBJ1-5; D uncertain. This CDR3 comprises 13 residues. The V end lost 5 bases, the J end lost 1 base, and 6 bases lay between the germline ends. Per germline, CDR1 SGHDN and CDR2 FVKESK.

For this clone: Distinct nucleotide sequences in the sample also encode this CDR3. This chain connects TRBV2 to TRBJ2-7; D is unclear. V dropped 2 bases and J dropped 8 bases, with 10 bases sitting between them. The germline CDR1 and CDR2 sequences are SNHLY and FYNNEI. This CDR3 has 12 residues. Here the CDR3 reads CASSERAVKQYF. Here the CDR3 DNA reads TGTGCCAGCAGTGAAAGGGCTGTAAAGCAGTACTTC.

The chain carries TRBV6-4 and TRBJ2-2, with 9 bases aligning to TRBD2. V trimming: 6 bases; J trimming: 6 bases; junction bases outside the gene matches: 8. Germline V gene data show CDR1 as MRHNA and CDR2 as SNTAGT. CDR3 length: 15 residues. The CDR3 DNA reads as TGTGCCAGCAGGCCCGGCGGGAGGGCCTCCGGGGAGCTGTTTTTT. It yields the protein CASRPGGRASGELFF.

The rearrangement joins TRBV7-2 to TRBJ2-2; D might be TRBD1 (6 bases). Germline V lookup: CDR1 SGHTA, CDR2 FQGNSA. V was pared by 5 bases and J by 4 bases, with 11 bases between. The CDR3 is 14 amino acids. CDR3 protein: CASSPGHSTGELFF. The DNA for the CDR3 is TGTGCCAGCAGCCCGGGACACAGCACCGGGGAGCTGTTTTTT.

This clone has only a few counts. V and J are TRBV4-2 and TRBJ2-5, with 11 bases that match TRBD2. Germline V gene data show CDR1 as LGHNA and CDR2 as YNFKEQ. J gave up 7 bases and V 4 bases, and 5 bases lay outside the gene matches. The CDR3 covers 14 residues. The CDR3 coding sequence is TGTGCCAGCAGCCCCGGGACTAGCGGTTTGACCCAGTACTTC. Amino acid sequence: CASSPGTSGLTQYF.

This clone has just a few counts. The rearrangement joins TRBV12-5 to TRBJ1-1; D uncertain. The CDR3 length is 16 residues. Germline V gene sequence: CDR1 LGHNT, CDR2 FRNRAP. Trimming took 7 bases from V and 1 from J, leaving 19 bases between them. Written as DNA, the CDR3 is TGTGCTAGTGTCCCCCACGGACGAACCACGAACACTGAAGCTTTCTTT. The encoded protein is CASVPHGRTTNTEAFF.

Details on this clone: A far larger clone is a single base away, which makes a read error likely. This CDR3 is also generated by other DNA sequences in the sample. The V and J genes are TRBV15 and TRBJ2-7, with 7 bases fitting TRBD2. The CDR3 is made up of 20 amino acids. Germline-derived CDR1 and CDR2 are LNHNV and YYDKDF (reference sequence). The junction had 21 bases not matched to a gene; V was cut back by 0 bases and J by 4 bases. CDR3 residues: CATSRDRDWGAGPHRYEQYF. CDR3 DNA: TGTGCCACCAGCAGAGATAGGGATTGGGGAGCGGGACCACATCGGTACGAGCAGTACTTC.

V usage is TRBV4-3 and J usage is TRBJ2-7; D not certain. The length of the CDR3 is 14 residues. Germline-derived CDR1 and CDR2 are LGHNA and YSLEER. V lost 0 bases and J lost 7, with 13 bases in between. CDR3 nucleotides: TGCGCCAGCAGCCAAGAAGGGCGGCAGCGTGAGCAGTACTTC. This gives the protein CASSQEGRQREQYF.